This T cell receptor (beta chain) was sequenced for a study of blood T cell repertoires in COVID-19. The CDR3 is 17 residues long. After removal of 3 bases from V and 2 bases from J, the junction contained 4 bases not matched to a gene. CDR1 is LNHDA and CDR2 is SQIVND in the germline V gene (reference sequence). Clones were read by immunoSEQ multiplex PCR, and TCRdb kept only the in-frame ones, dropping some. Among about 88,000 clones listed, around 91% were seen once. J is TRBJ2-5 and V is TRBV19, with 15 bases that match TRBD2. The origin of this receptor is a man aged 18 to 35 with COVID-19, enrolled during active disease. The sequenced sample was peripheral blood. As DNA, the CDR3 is TGTGCCAGTAGTATTAGGACTAGCGGGAGGGGACAAGAGACCCAGTACTTC. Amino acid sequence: CASSIRTSGRGQETQYF.